The 18 T cell receptor beta chains below come from one sample, sequenced in a study of CD8 T cell repertoires and HIV-1 epitope variants. TCRdb keeps only in-frame clones here, not all; method: immunoSEQ multiplex PCR. The table lists fewer than 6,000 clones, about 67% of them singletons, with around 42% in the top ten. These receptors' targets are unknown. Sequenced sample: cultured CD8+ T cells derived from PBMCs. The receptors here all came from a male donor with HIV.

The rearrangement uses TRBV7-9 and TRBJ1-2, with 8 bases that match TRBD1. Trimming took 1 base from V and 2 from J; bases not matched to a gene: 3. Germline V lookup: CDR1 SEHNR, CDR2 FQNEAQ (reference sequence). This CDR3 comprises 15 residues. Here the CDR3 DNA reads TGTGCCAGCAGCTTAGAGTCAGGGGGCAACTATGGCTACACCTTC. It encodes CASSLESGGNYGYTF.

The genes are TRBV27 and TRBJ2-5; weak D call: TRBD1 (6 bases). The CDR3 is 14 residues long. Trimming shortened V by 6 bases and J by 5 bases, and 16 bases separated the two germline ends. Germline-derived CDR1 and CDR2 are MNHEY and SMNVEV (reference sequence). The chain's CDR3 is CASRRSGVGETQYF. In DNA form, the CDR3 reads TGTGCCAGCAGACGATCAGGGGTGGGGGAGACCCAGTACTTC.

V is TRBV4-2 and J is TRBJ1-2; D unresolved. The CDR3 is made up of 14 amino acids. V gave up 0 bases and J gave up 4 bases, with 9 bases separating them. The V gene's germline CDR1 is LGHNA and CDR2 YNFKEQ. The CDR3 region has the DNA TGTGCCAGCAGCCAAGATGAGGGTGTCTATGGCTACACCTTC. The encoded protein is CASSQDEGVYGYTF.

The chain has TRBV7-9 and TRBJ2-2; D remains ambiguous. Germline CDR1 is SEHNR and CDR2 is FQNEAQ (reference sequence). The CDR3 is 12 amino acids. The V and J ends lost 4 bases and 6 bases respectively, with 6 bases between them. CDR3 coding DNA: TGTGCCAGCAGCTCCACTGCCGGGGAGCTGTTTTTT. Its protein product is CASSSTAGELFF.

The chain joins TRBV2 to TRBJ1-5; D gene unclear. The CDR3 contains 14 residues. Germline V CDR1 and CDR2: SNHLY, FYNNEI. The V end lost 6 bases, the J end lost 4 bases, and 13 bases lay between the germline ends. CDR3 residues: CASSPVTQNQPQHF. CDR3 nucleotides: TGTGCCAGCAGCCCCGTCACCCAAAATCAGCCCCAGCATTTT.

The chain joins TRBV19 to TRBJ2-2; D tentatively reads TRBD1 or TRBD2 (6 bases each). The CDR3 is made up of 16 amino acids. Trimming took 6 bases from V and 3 from J, leaving 17 bases between them. Germline assignment: CDR1 LNHDA and CDR2 SQIVND (reference sequence). CDR3 sequence: CASRNLGGRDTGELFF. The CDR3 region has the DNA TGTGCCAGTAGGAACCTAGGGGGGCGGGACACCGGGGAGCTGTTTTTT.

This clone is a singleton in its sample. The chain uses TRBV30 and TRBJ1-3; D perhaps matches TRBD1 (5 bases). This CDR3 has 13 amino acids. The V and J ends lost 5 bases and 2 bases respectively, with 10 bases between them. Germline CDR1 and CDR2: GTSNPN and SVGIG (reference sequence). The CDR3 coding sequence is TGTGCCTGGGCAGACAGAACTGGAAACACCATATATTTT. Encoded protein: CAWADRTGNTIYF.

The rearrangement uses TRBV7-8 and TRBJ2-7; 8 bases fit TRBD2. Germline V gene lookup returns CDR1 SGHVS and CDR2 FQNEAQ. CDR3 length equals 14 residues. V lost 5 bases and J lost 2; bases outside the gene matches: 5. CDR3 in amino acids: CASSPGTRAYEQYF. The CDR3 DNA reads TGTGCCAGCAGCCCCGGGACTAGAGCCTACGAGCAGTACTTC.

A single count supports this clone. V and J are TRBV5-1 and TRBJ2-3; D may be TRBD2 (6 bases). With 1 base removed from V and 3 bases from J, the gap between germline ends came to 12 bases. The germline V gene encodes CDR1 SGHRS and CDR2 YFSETQ. The CDR3 sequence is 15 residues long. For the CDR3, the DNA is TGCGCCAGCAGCTTGCTCGGGAGAGATACAGATACGCAGTATTTT. Encoded protein: CASSLLGRDTDTQYF.

This chain links TRBV28 with TRBJ2-3; no definite D call. Germline V gives CDR1 MDHEN, CDR2 SYDVKM. The CDR3 spans 14 residues. V was shortened by 5 bases and J by 0 bases, with 9 bases between the two germline ends. CDR3: CASSPVVSTDTQYF. The CDR3 DNA follows: TGTGCCAGCAGTCCGGTAGTAAGCACAGATACGCAGTATTTT.

This clone was seen just once. The chain employs TRBV5-4 and TRBJ2-1; 8 nucleotides match TRBD1. Germline-derived CDR1 and CDR2 are SGHNT and YYREEE (reference sequence). CDR3 length: 15 residues. V was pared by 5 bases and J by 7 bases, with 11 bases of the junction left unmatched. CDR3 DNA: TGTGCCAGCAGACCAGGACAGGGAACATTTAATGAGCAGTTCTTC. Translating it yields CASRPGQGTFNEQFF.

This clone was detected a few times. The chain links TRBV21-1 to TRBJ1-1; the table's D call, TRBD1, was not checked against the DNA. TRBV21-1 is a listed pseudogene. This CDR3 contains 15 residues. For the CDR3, the DNA is TGTGCCACCCGCCCCGGGGCCAGGGGGAACACTGAAGCTTTCTTT. Translated, it gives CATRPGARGNTEAFF.

The chain joins TRBV27 to TRBJ1-5, with a weak D call TRBD1 (5 bases). CDR1 MNHEY and CDR2 SMNVEV come from the germline V gene (reference sequence). V shed 6 bases and J shed 4 bases, with 13 bases lying between them. CDR3 length: 14 residues. In DNA form, the CDR3 reads TGTGCCAGCAGCCCTTCGGGGGGGAATCAGCCCCAGCATTTT. Translation: CASSPSGGNQPQHF.

The chain carries TRBV7-2 and TRBJ1-2; 8 bases line up with TRBD1. V shed 4 bases and J 10 bases; nucleotides not matched to a gene: 11. The CDR3 loop spans 14 amino acids. In germline, CDR1 is SGHTA, CDR2 FQGNSA. As DNA, the CDR3 is TGTGCCAGCAGCTCCCCGGACAGGGCGGGGTTCTACACCTTC. As protein: CASSSPDRAGFYTF. Looking up the rest from reference TRBV7-2 and TRBJ1-2 gives the full variable domain: GAGVSQSPSNKVTEKGKDVELRCDPISGHTALYWYRQSLGQGLEFLIYFQGNSAPDKSGLPSDRFSAERTGGSVSTLTIQRTQQEDSAVYLCASSSPDRAGFYTFGSGTRLTVV.

The genes are TRBV25-1 and TRBJ2-5; perhaps TRBD1 as D (6 bases). V lost 6 bases to trimming and J lost 5 bases, with 22 bases between them. The CDR3 has 16 amino acids. Germline-derived CDR1 and CDR2 are MGHDK and SYGVNS. This chain's CDR3 is CASSSHMTGGWETQYF. The DNA of the CDR3 is TGTGCCAGCAGCTCACATATGACAGGTGGATGGGAGACCCAGTACTTC.

This chain joins TRBV12-5 and TRBJ2-3; D gene uncertain. The CDR3 has 13 residues. V dropped 4 bases and J dropped 0 bases, with 5 bases sitting between them. Germline V CDR1 and CDR2: LGHNT, FRNRAP. The CDR3, as DNA: TGTGCTAGTGGTTCGACGAGCACAGATACGCAGTATTTT. As protein: CASGSTSTDTQYF.

The J gene is TRBJ1-1, the V gene TRBV4-3; D uncertain. Per germline, CDR1 LGHNA and CDR2 YSLEER. CDR3 length equals 14 residues. Deletions cut 1 base from V and 7 bases from J, with 13 bases between. Here the CDR3 DNA reads TGCGCCAGCAGCCAAGCAGAGGGAGGTATTGAAGCTTTCTTT. Amino acids: CASSQAEGGIEAFF.

The rearrangement joins TRBV7-8 to TRBJ2-5; perhaps TRBD2 as D (6 bases). CDR1 SGHVS and CDR2 FQNEAQ come from the germline V gene. V gave up 5 bases and J gave up 1 base, with 14 bases separating them. There are 15 residues in the CDR3. DNA of the CDR3: TGTGCCAGCAGCCCAAGGAGGGGATTCCAAGAGACCCAGTACTTC. Protein sequence: CASSPRRGFQETQYF.